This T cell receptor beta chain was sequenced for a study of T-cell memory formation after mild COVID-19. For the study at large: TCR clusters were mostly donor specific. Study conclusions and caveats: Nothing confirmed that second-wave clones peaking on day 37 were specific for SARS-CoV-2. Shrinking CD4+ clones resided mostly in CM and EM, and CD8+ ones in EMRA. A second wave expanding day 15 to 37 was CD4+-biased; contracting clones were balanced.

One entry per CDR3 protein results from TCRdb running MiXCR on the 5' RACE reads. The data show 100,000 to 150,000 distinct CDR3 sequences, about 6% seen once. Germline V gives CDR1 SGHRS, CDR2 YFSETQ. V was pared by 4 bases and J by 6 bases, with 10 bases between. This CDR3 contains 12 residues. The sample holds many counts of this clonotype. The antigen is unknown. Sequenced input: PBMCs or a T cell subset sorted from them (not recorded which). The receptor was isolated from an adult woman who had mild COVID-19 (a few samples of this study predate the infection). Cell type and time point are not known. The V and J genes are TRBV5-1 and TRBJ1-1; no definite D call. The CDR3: CASSMPGPEAFF. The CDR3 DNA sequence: TGCGCCAGCAGCATGCCTGGGCCTGAAGCTTTCTTT.